The 17 T cell receptor beta chains listed next were all sequenced from one sample in a study of cytomegalovirus exposure and HLA in healthy donors. 13 Jbeta primers and 60 Vbeta primers were used for the PCR. The table came from immunoSEQ multiplex PCR; TCRdb's copy has only in-frame clones and leaves some out. Among about 110,000 clones, 71% were seen once, and the ten largest hold 2.5% to 3.5%. The specimen was PBMCs. The receptors originated from a female donor in good health and CMV-seronegative.

This clone was seen only once. V and J are TRBV5-1 and TRBJ2-5; TRBD1 agrees at 9 bases. With V trimmed by 4 bases and J by 5 bases, 6 bases remained unmatched. The CDR3 totals 14 residues. The V gene's germline CDR1 is SGHRS and CDR2 YFSETQ. CDR3 residues: CASSVTTGGETQYF. DNA for the CDR3: TGCGCCAGCAGCGTAACGACAGGGGGGGAGACCCAGTACTTC.

This clone occurred a few times. The chain combines TRBV15 with TRBJ1-2; weak D call: TRBD1 (6 bases). This CDR3 is 13 amino acids long. Germline values: CDR1 LNHNV, CDR2 YYDKDF (reference sequence). Trimming removed 5 bases at V and 2 bases at J, with 9 bases between. CDR3 sequence: CATSGQRNYGYTF. As DNA, the CDR3 is TGTGCCACCAGCGGACAGCGAAACTATGGCTACACCTTC.

The V and J genes are TRBV6-1 and TRBJ2-1; D gene ambiguous. V was pared by 1 base and J by 1 base, with 8 bases between. The CDR3 has 15 residues. Looked up from germline, CDR1 is MNHNS and CDR2 is SASEGT. The CDR3 reads CASSEEILSYNEQFF. The CDR3 DNA reads TGTGCCAGCAGTGAAGAAATCCTTTCCTACAATGAGCAGTTCTTC.

The chain carries TRBV4-2 and TRBJ2-1; D is undetermined. The germline CDR1 and CDR2 sequences are LGHNA and YNFKEQ. Between the trimmed V and J ends, which lost 4 bases and 5 bases, there was a span of 9 bases. The CDR3 is 13 residues long. CDR3 coding DNA: TGTGCCAGCAGCCTACAAAACGACAATGAGCAGTTCTTC. Encoded protein: CASSLQNDNEQFF.

V is TRBV19 and J is TRBJ2-5; 9 positions agree with TRBD1. This CDR3 comprises 16 residues. V trimming: 6 bases; J trimming: 2 bases; junction bases outside the gene matches: 10. Germline V CDR1 and CDR2: LNHDA, SQIVND (reference sequence). The CDR3 loop is CASRGTTGGRQETQYF. In DNA, the CDR3 is TGTGCCAGTAGAGGTACGACAGGGGGACGGCAAGAGACCCAGTACTTC.

V usage is TRBV7-8 and J usage is TRBJ2-1, with 11 bases matching TRBD2. Germline CDR1 is SGHVS and CDR2 is FQNEAQ. V was pared by 6 bases and J by 2 bases, with 21 bases of the junction left unmatched. The CDR3 runs 21 residues. CDR3: CASRPTSVEGLAAPAYNEQFF. The CDR3 region has the DNA TGTGCCAGCAGACCCACCTCGGTAGAGGGACTAGCGGCTCCCGCCTACAATGAGCAGTTCTTC.

The genes are TRBV6-5 and TRBJ1-1; 8 bases fit TRBD1. The germline CDR1 and CDR2 sequences are MNHEY and SVGAGI. The CDR3 contains 15 residues. V gave up 0 bases and J gave up 4 bases; unmatched junction bases: 4. CDR3 coding DNA: TGTGCCAGCAGTTACTCGTCAGGGGGCGTCACTGAAGCTTTCTTT. This codes for CASSYSSGGVTEAFF.

The rearrangement joins TRBV13 to TRBJ1-3; D might be TRBD1 (5 bases). With 7 bases removed from V and 3 bases from J, the gap between germline ends came to 13 bases. CDR1 and CDR2 from the germline V gene are PRHDT and FYEKMQ (reference sequence). The CDR3 consists of 14 residues. CDR3 sequence reads: CASTPGGGGNTIYF. CDR3 bases: TGTGCCAGCACCCCTGGGGGGGGTGGAAACACCATATATTTT. Full variable domain (rest looked up from reference TRBV13 and TRBJ1-3): AAGVIQSPRHLIKEKRETATLKCYPIPRHDTVYWYQQGPGQDPQFLISFYEKMQSDKGSIPDRFSAQQFSDYHSELNMSSLELGDSALYFCASTPGGGGNTIYFGEGSWLTVV.

V and J are TRBV28 and TRBJ1-2; possibly TRBD1 for D (5 bases). The V gene lost 3 bases and the J gene lost 3 bases, with 14 bases spanning the gap. This CDR3 comprises 15 residues. Germline V gene sequence: CDR1 MDHEN, CDR2 SYDVKM. The CDR3 DNA is TGTGCCAGCAGTTTGCCCTCCGGGGGTGACTATGGCTACACCTTC. It translates to CASSLPSGGDYGYTF.

The chain employs TRBV19 and TRBJ1-3; D gene uncertain. The V gene's germline CDR1 is LNHDA and CDR2 SQIVND (reference sequence). V was cut by 6 bases and J by 0 bases, with 6 bases left in between. This CDR3 is 13 amino acids long. The CDR3 coding sequence is TGTGCCAGTAGGGCGGGCTCTGGAAACACCATATATTTT. Translating it yields CASRAGSGNTIYF.

This clone was counted a single time. The J gene is TRBJ2-7, the V gene TRBV7-9; D might be TRBD1 (5 bases). V lost 1 base and J lost 9, with 16 bases in between. The CDR3 loop spans 14 amino acids. The V gene's germline CDR1 is SEHNR and CDR2 FQNEAQ (reference sequence). The CDR3 protein is CASSLEGRVSGQYF. For the CDR3, the DNA is TGTGCCAGCAGCTTAGAGGGCAGGGTTTCAGGGCAGTACTTC.

This clone was observed a handful of times. The chain has TRBV27 and TRBJ2-1; 12 positions agree with TRBD2. The length of the CDR3 is 17 residues. V gave up 3 bases and J gave up 0 bases; unmatched junction bases: 3. Germline CDR1 MNHEY, CDR2 SMNVEV (reference sequence). The CDR3 sequence is CASSFLAGGFSYNEQFF. For the CDR3, the DNA is TGTGCCAGCAGTTTTCTAGCGGGGGGGTTCTCCTACAATGAGCAGTTCTTC.

V gene TRBV5-6 combines with J gene TRBJ1-2; no reliable D call. Looked up from germline, CDR1 is SGHDT and CDR2 is YYEEEE. V lost 5 bases and J lost 4, with 15 bases in between. This CDR3 region has 14 residues. For the CDR3, the DNA is TGTGCCAGCAGACCACGAAGACAAATCTATGGCTACACCTTC. As protein: CASRPRRQIYGYTF.

The table lists this clone with a count of one. CDR3 coding DNA: TGCAGCGTCGCTCGGGGGATATCCTACGAGCAGTACTTC. It translates to CSVARGISYEQYF. The chain carries TRBV29-1 and TRBJ2-7; D perhaps matches TRBD2 (6 bases). Trimming removed 6 bases at V and 1 base at J, with 13 bases between. Germline values: CDR1 SQVTM, CDR2 ANQGSEA. This CDR3 is 13 amino acids long.

The chain recombines TRBV11-3 with TRBJ2-3, with a possible D match to TRBD2 (5 bases). The CDR3 covers 13 residues. Germline V lookup: CDR1 SGHNT, CDR2 YENEEA. Trimming took 5 bases from V and 9 from J, leaving 15 bases between them. In DNA, the CDR3 is TGTGCCAGCAGCCCTAGCACCGGGTTGACGCAGTATTTT. It yields the protein CASSPSTGLTQYF.

The chain has TRBV7-8 and TRBJ2-3, with a possible D match to TRBD2 (6 bases). Trimming took off 4 bases at V and 4 bases at J, with 21 bases between the two ends. CDR1 is SGHVS and CDR2 is FQNEAQ in the germline V gene. There are 17 residues in the CDR3. CDR3 DNA: TGTGCCAGCAGCTCAGCCCTGGCGGGGTATCTCGCAGATACGCAGTATTTT. This codes for CASSSALAGYLADTQYF. The full variable domain, rest sourced from reference TRBV7-8 and TRBJ2-3, is GAGVSQSPRYKVAKRGQDVALRCDPISGHVSLFWYQQALGQGPEFLTYFQNEAQLDKSGLPSDRFFAERPEGSVSTLKIQRTQQEDSAVYLCASSSALAGYLADTQYFGPGTRLTVL.

This clone was found once. The chain combines TRBV28 with TRBJ1-1, with TRBD1 matching over 10 bases. Germline-derived CDR1 and CDR2 are MDHEN and SYDVKM. The V gene end was trimmed by 5 bases and the J gene end by 6 bases; junction bases not matched to a gene: 3. The CDR3 totals 13 residues. The CDR3 nucleotides read TGTGCCAGCAGTGGGGACAGGGGTTCTGAAGCTTTCTTT. Its protein is CASSGDRGSEAFF.